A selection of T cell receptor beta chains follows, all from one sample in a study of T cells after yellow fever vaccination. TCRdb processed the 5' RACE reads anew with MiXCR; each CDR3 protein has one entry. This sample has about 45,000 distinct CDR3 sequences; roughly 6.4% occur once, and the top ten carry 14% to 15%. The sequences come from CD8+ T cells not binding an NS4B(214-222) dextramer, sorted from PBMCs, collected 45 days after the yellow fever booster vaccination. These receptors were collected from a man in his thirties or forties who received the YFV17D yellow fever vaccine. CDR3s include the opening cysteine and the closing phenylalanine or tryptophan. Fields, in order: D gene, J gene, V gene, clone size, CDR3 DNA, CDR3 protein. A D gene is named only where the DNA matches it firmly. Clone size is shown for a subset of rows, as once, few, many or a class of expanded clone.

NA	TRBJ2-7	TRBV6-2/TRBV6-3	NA	TGTGCCAACAGTTACGGAGAGGGGGCCTACGAGCAGTACTTC	CANSYGEGAYEQYF
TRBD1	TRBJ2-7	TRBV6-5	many	TGTGCCAGCAGTTTATCCGGGACAGGGGGATACGAGCAGTACTTC	CASSLSGTGGYEQYF
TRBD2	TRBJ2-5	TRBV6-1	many	TGTGCCAGCAGTGGGGACTATGGGGAGACCCAGTACTTC	CASSGDYGETQYF
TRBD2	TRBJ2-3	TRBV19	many	TGTGCCAGTAGTTTACTAGCGGGAGCCACAGATACGCAGTATTTT	CASSLLAGATDTQYF
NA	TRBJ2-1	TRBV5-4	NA	TGTGCCAGCACTGTCGGCGGCGAGCAGTTCTTC	CASTVGGEQFF
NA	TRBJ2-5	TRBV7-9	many	TGTGCCAGCAGCTTATACGGGGAAGAGACCCAGTACTTC	CASSLYGEETQYF
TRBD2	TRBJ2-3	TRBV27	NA	TGTGCCAGCAGTCTGGGGACACTAGCGGAAACAGATACGCAGTATTTT	CASSLGTLAETDTQYF
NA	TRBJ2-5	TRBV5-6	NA	TGTGCCAGCAGCTCCGAGGGTCGTTCGCCAGAGACCCAGTACTTC	CASSSEGRSPETQYF
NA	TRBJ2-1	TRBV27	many	TGTGCCAGCAGTTTATCGATCGGGCAGGCAAGTGGGCAGTTCTTC	CASSLSIGQASGQFF
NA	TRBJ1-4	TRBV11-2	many	TGTGCCAGCAGCCCTTTTGGATCGGATAGGGAAAAACTGTTTTTT	CASSPFGSDREKLFF
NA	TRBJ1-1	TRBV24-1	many	TGTGCCACCAGTGATCCGATGACGAAAGAAGCTTTCTTT	CATSDPMTKEAFF
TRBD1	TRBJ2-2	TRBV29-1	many	TGCAGCTACAGGACAGGGTTAACCGGGGAGCTGTTTTTT	CSYRTGLTGELFF
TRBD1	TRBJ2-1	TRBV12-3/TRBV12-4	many	TGTGCCAGCAGTTTCCAGGGGGTGGTTAATGAGCAGTTCTTC	CASSFQGVVNEQFF
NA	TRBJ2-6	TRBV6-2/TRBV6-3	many	TGTGCCAGCAGTTACTCGATTTCTGGGGCCAACGTCCTGACTTTC	CASSYSISGANVLTF
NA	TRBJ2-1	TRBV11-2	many	TGTGCCAGCAGCTCCCTTTTAGGGGTAGGGAATGAGCAGTTCTTC	CASSSLLGVGNEQFF
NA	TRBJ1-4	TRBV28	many	TGTGCCAGCTGGGGAGGTGGAAAACTGTTTTTT	CASWGGGKLFF
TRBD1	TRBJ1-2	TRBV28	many	TGTGCCAGCACCAAGACAGGGGATGACTATGGCTACACCTTC	CASTKTGDDYGYTF
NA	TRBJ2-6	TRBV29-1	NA	TGCAGCGTTACATGGACCTCCAGCTCTGGGGCCAACGTCCTGACTTTC	CSVTWTSSSGANVLTF
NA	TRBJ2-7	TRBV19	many	TGTGCCAGTAGTAGCGCCGGGACACGGGATGGGGAGCAGTACTTC	CASSSAGTRDGEQYF
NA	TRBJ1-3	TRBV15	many	TGTGCCACCAGCCTGGACCGCTCTGGAAACACCATATATTTT	CATSLDRSGNTIYF
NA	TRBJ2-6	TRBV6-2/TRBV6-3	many	TGTGCCAGCAGTCAAAGGGGATCTGGGGCCAACGTCCTGACTTTC	CASSQRGSGANVLTF
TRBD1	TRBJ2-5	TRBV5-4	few	TGTGCCAGCAGCTGGACAGGGGAGACCCAGTACTTC	CASSWTGETQYF
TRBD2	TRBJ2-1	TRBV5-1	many	TGCGCCAGCAGCCCTGCGGGACTAGCGGGAGGTCTTTCCGTAAATGAGCAGTTCTTC	CASSPAGLAGGLSVNEQFF
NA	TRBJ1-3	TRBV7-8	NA	TGTGCCAGCAGCTTACAAGGATCTGGAAACACCATATATTTT	CASSLQGSGNTIYF
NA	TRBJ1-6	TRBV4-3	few	TGCGCCAGCAGCCAATCACTCGCGGGTTCACCCCTCCACTTT	CASSQSLAGSPLHF
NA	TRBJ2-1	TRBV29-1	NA	TGCAGCGTTAATACTAGCCCGAATGAGCAGTTCTTC	CSVNTSPNEQFF
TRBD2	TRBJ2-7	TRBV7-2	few	TGTGCCAGCAGTGAAAGGGACCGTGAGACTAGCGGAACCTACGAGCAGTACTTC	CASSERDRETSGTYEQYF
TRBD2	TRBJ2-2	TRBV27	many	TGTGCCAGCAGTTTAAGTATAGCTAGTCTGAAAGGCGGGAGAGCCGGGGAGCTGTTTTTT	CASSLSIASLKGGRAGELFF
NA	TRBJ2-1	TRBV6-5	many	TGTGCCAGCAGTTCCCCCGGTGATGAGCAGTTCTTC	CASSSPGDEQFF
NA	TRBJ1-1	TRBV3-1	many	TGTGCCAGCAGCCTGGGCCGGAGCACTGAAGCTTTCTTT	CASSLGRSTEAFF
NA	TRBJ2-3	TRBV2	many	TGTGCCAGCAGGTCGGATACGCAGTATTTT	CASRSDTQYF
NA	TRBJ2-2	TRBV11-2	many	TGTGCCAGCAGCCCCCCGGGCCGAGTCGGGGAGCTGTTTTTT	CASSPPGRVGELFF
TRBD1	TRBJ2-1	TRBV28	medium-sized	TGTGCCAGCAGTTTGGTTGAAACCTGGGACAGTAGGTACAATGAGCAGTTCTTC	CASSLVETWDSRYNEQFF
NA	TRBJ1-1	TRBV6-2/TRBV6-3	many	TGTGCCAGCAGTTATTGGGGGGCTGTTGGAGCTTTCTTT	CASSYWGAVGAFF
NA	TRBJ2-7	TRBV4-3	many	TGCGCCAGCAGCCAAGATCGGCAGTACTTC	CASSQDRQYF
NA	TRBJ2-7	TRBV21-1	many	TGTGCCACCCCGAGGGACGCGGTGTACTACGAGCAGTACTTC	CATPRDAVYYEQYF
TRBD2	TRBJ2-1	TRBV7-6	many	TGTGCCAGCAGCTTAGGGCGGGAGGTGTTGGAGGAGCAGTTCTTC	CASSLGREVLEEQFF
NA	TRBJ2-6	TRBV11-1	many	TGTGCCAGCAGCTTAGGAGAGGTCTCTGGGGCCAACGTCCTGACTTTC	CASSLGEVSGANVLTF
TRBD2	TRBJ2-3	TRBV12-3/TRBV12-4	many	TGTGCCAGCAGTTTAGGACTAGCGGGAGCGAGAGATACGCAGTATTTT	CASSLGLAGARDTQYF
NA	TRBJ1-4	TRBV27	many	TGTGCCAGCAGCCCATTTGGAGTTGTACGCGAAAAACTGTTTTTT	CASSPFGVVREKLFF
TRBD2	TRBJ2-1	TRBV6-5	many	TGTGCCAGCAGTTACCTGAAGCGGGAGCACTACAATGAGCAGTTCTTC	CASSYLKREHYNEQFF
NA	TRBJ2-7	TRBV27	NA	TGTGCCATTAGGGCGGGATACGAGCAGTACTTC	CAIRAGYEQYF
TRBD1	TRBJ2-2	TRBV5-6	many	TGTGCCAGCAGCTACCGGGACAGGGTTAACACCGGGGAGCTGTTTTTT	CASSYRDRVNTGELFF
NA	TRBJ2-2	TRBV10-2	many	TGCGCCAGCAGGCCTCAGATGATTAACACCGGGGAGCTGTTTTTT	CASRPQMINTGELFF
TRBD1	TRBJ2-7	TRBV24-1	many	TGTGCCACCGCCGACAGGGTGGGCTCTTACGAGCAGTACTTC	CATADRVGSYEQYF
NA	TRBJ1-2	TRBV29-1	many	TGCAGCGTTGAAGATGGGGGGGTTGGCTACACCTTC	CSVEDGGVGYTF
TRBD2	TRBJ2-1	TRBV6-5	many	TGTGCCAGCAGCAAAGGGACTAGCGGGGTGAGTGAGCAGTTCTTC	CASSKGTSGVSEQFF
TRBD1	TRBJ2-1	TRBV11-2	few	TGTGCCAGCAGCTTATGGCAGGGGGATTACAATGAGCAGTTCTTC	CASSLWQGDYNEQFF
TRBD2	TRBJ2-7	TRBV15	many	TGTGCCACCAGCAGTCCTATAGCGGGGGAGGCCTACGAGCAGTACTTC	CATSSPIAGEAYEQYF